This T cell receptor (beta chain) is drawn from a study of cytomegalovirus exposure and HLA in healthy donors. Study-level points and caveats: Altogether, 150 to 200 TCR beta chains were recorded as cytomegalovirus-associated. Researchers reported that three CMV-associated chains were confirmed in vitro as CMV antigen-specific. Analysis was performed later, and it showed HLA-associated TCR beta chains to be more clonally expanded than equally common others.

This CDR3 region has 14 residues. CDR1 SGDLS and CDR2 YYNGEE come from the germline V gene. Trimming cost V 7 bases and J 8 bases; bases outside gene matches: 7. The study ran its PCR with 60 Vbeta and 13 Jbeta primers. As handled by the study authors: Per a later analysis, the number of unique TCR beta chains was some 82 million, of which roughly 11 million were shared. The repertoire was sequenced with immunoSEQ multiplex PCR; TCRdb's copy has only in-frame clones and lacks some. V and J calls and clone size are those listed in that table; D and trimming were worked out from the DNA. The repertoire has about 160,000 clones, 70% to 90% of them found once; the top ten carry 0.8% to 1%. About this clone itself: What it binds is unknown.

The rearrangement joins TRBV9 to TRBJ2-3; 13 nucleotides match TRBD2. This receptor was obtained from a woman aged 30 to 39 in good health and CMV-seronegative. The source material was PBMCs. CDR3 in DNA: TGTGCCAGCGGGACTAGCGGGACTGGGGGTACGCAGTATTTT. This gives the protein CASGTSGTGGTQYF.